A selection of T cell receptor beta chains follows, all from one sample in a study of blood T cell repertoires in COVID-19. Using immunoSEQ multiplex PCR, the repertoire was profiled, and TCRdb retains in-frame clones only, with some absent. The table records approximately 210,000 clones, over 75% of them present only once. Source material: PBMCs or T cells enriched from blood (not recorded which). The origin of the receptors is a man aged 30-40 years with acute COVID-19. CDR3s include the opening cysteine and the closing phenylalanine or tryptophan. Fields, in order: V gene, CDR3 protein.

TRBV10-2 | CASSGDTSNYGYTF
TRBV7-9 | CASMPRGEDTQYF
TRBV6-5 | CASNSGTGAEQPQHF
TRBV9 | CASSVHSSYEQYF
TRBV5-1 | CASSNSLVNGELFF
TRBV12-3/TRBV12-4 | CASTHGRFTEAFF
TRBV11-3 | CASSAGLAGGNEQFF
TRBV9 | CASSVANSGSAGASFSYEQYF
TRBV6-5 | CASTRTNYGYTF
TRBV5-4 | CASSPGTSGGNHEQYF
TRBV2 | CASRPGLAGSGETQYF
TRBV6-6 | CASSYSGGGTEAFF
TRBV5-1 | CASSLYEIRETQYF
TRBV2 | CASERLSYEQYF
TRBV5-6 | CASSLKTGSAHYGYTF
TRBV5-1 | CASRESGSGGALSEQFF
TRBV27 | CASSSIGTGYSNDGYTF
TRBV19 | CASSVEQGTGELFF
TRBV9 | CASSVGQTETQYF
TRBV9 | CASSPRDRENEQFF
TRBV13 | CASSRRQDANGYTF
TRBV6-5 | CASSSGTRQETQYF
TRBV5-4 | CASSSGHSDTQYF